The 8 T cell receptor beta chains in this list originate from one sample, sequenced in a study of T cell changes during pregnancy in multiple sclerosis. Data came from immunoSEQ multiplex PCR; TCRdb stores just in-frame clones and leaves some out. The repertoire holds about 100,000 clones, with 90% to 95% as singletons. The sequencing used peripheral blood, collected before pregnancy. The receptors were sampled from a female donor with multiple sclerosis, enrolled in a pregnancy study.

This clone appeared once. The chain is built from TRBV11-2 and TRBJ2-1, with D perhaps matching TRBD1 (6 bases). The CDR3 runs 15 residues. Per the germline V gene, CDR1 is SGHAT and CDR2 is FQNNGV. V was trimmed by 4 bases and J by 8 bases, leaving 18 bases between them. The CDR3 loop reads CASSYPGKGQYEQFF. The CDR3 DNA follows: TGTGCCAGCAGCTATCCGGGTAAGGGACAATATGAGCAGTTCTTC.

The rearrangement links TRBV27 to TRBJ2-1; D possibly corresponds to TRBD1 (6 bases). CDR1 MNHEY and CDR2 SMNVEV come from the germline V gene (reference sequence). Deletions cut 5 bases from V and 6 bases from J, with 11 bases between. CDR3 size: 13 residues. The DNA for the CDR3 is TGTGCCAGCAGTGGGGGCATACGCAATGAGCAGTTCTTC. Its protein product is CASSGGIRNEQFF.

The rearrangement links TRBV4-3 to TRBJ2-7; TRBD2 agrees at 10 bases. With 3 bases clipped from V and 5 bases from J, the junction kept 16 bases outside the gene matches. Germline CDR1 LGHNA, CDR2 YSLEER. The CDR3 totals 18 residues. The CDR3 reads CASSQVELAGELPHEQYF. The DNA for the CDR3 is TGCGCCAGCAGCCAGGTGGAGCTAGCGGGAGAGCTCCCCCACGAGCAGTACTTC.

This clone was seen once. The V and J genes are TRBV4-2 and TRBJ1-4; 12 bases match TRBD1. CDR3 length equals 16 residues. Germline V gives CDR1 LGHNA, CDR2 YNFKEQ. With 2 bases clipped from V and 8 bases from J, the junction kept 6 bases outside the gene matches. CDR3 residues: CASSQSAGTGGEKLFF. In DNA, the CDR3 is TGTGCCAGCAGCCAATCCGCCGGGACAGGGGGCGAAAAACTGTTTTTT.

V and J are TRBV7-2 and TRBJ1-2; tentatively, D is TRBD1 (6 bases). Trimming pared 1 base from V and 0 bases from J, leaving 12 bases between. From germline, CDR1 is SGHTA and CDR2 FQGNSA. The CDR3 has 16 residues. CDR3 residues: CASSLGDRRSNYGYTF. CDR3 bases: TGTGCCAGCAGCTTAGGCGACAGGCGTTCTAACTATGGCTACACCTTC.

J is TRBJ2-7 and V is TRBV7-2; D remains ambiguous. The ends were cut back, 1 base at V and 6 bases at J, with 10 bases in the middle. Germline V gene lookup returns CDR1 SGHTA and CDR2 FQGNSA. The CDR3 loop spans 13 amino acids. Here the CDR3 reads CASSLVLASEQYF. Written as DNA, the CDR3 is TGTGCCAGCAGCTTAGTATTGGCTAGCGAGCAGTACTTC.

The chain has TRBV4-1 and TRBJ1-1, with D hard to call. Trimming took off 1 base at V and 1 base at J, with 7 bases between the two ends. The CDR3 length is 14 residues. Germline CDR1 MGHRA, CDR2 YSYEKL. The CDR3 bases are TGCGCCAGCAGCCAAGGGGCAGGGAACACTGAAGCTTTCTTT. Protein product: CASSQGAGNTEAFF.

This clone has a single count. V gene TRBV29-1 combines with J gene TRBJ1-1, with D perhaps TRBD1 (6 bases). The CDR3 length is 13 residues. Germline V gene sequence: CDR1 SQVTM, CDR2 ANQGSEA. The CDR3 loop reads CSVQGSLNTEAFF. The CDR3 DNA reads as TGCAGTGTACAGGGTAGTTTGAACACTGAAGCTTTCTTT. Complete variable domain (other parts from reference TRBV29-1 and TRBJ1-1): SAVISQKPSRDICQRGTSLTIQCQVDSQVTMMFWYRQQPGQSLTLIATANQGSEATYESGFVIDKFPISRPNLTFSTLTVSNMSPEDSSIYLCSVQGSLNTEAFFGQGTRLTVV.